These T cell receptor beta chains were read from a single sample in a study of cytomegalovirus exposure and HLA in healthy donors. Generated by immunoSEQ multiplex PCR, the TCRdb table keeps only in-frame clones and is missing some. The repertoire holds about 160,000 clones, with 70% to 80% as singletons. What was sequenced was PBMCs. These receptors came from a human donor in good health. The CDR3 runs from the conserved cysteine through the conserved F or W.

cdr3_aa,v_call,cdr3_length
CASSFRDRLNTGELFF,TRBV5-6,16
CASSFGLAGQYEQYF,TRBV5-6,15
CASSFVNNEQFF,TRBV27,12
CASSPGGVSGNTIYF,TRBV7-2,15
CASSLHGGVGSGNTIYF,TRBV25-1,17
CASSPPGQGADEQFF,TRBV18,15
CASSLDIAGGPETQYF,TRBV5-4,16
CASSLQCQPQHF,TRBV7-7,12
CASSPQGGQLNYGYTF,TRBV7-6,16
CASSRTGDEVQPQHF,TRBV18,15
CASSYSGQGGAGELFF,TRBV6-5,16
CASSIQGLGNSPLHF,TRBV27,15
CASSSQETQYF,TRBV5-4,11
CASSTSGVSGFYEQYF,TRBV27,16
CASSFGTGEGYPF,TRBV7-3,13
CASSLARGGADTDTQYF,TRBV5-1,17
CASSPLRSSGFHTQYF,TRBV9,16
CASSPGQGGYKQYF,TRBV4-1,14
CAWSVGQGVADTQYF,TRBV30,15
CASIGTHMNTEAFF,TRBV21-1,14
CASSPIQEETQYF,TRBV4-1,13
CASSPWTEGETQYF,TRBV18,14
CASSPPGGTEAFF,TRBV27,13
CASSSGLAGGSAGELFF,TRBV7-9,17
CASSPRGGLATYNEQFF,TRBV5-1,17
CASSYHKNYGYPF,TRBV7-2,13
CASSYRDEQYF,TRBV6-6,11
CASSRPGQAFYEQYF,TRBV6-5,15
CASNREGRYEQYF,TRBV28,13
CASSAVREGVDGYTF,TRBV9,15
CASGSESGGQFF,TRBV12-5,12
CASSQDEGVARVAFF,TRBV4-1,15
CAIRDRGSYGYTF,TRBV10-3,13
CASSLDELAGTVYEQYF,TRBV11-2,17
CASSRSGLDSGEQFF,TRBV7-9,15
CASSLVPQETQYF,TRBV5-1,13
CASSPGSNEQFF,TRBV10-1,12
CASSFDSRDSGGYTF,TRBV11-2,15
CASSEGANYNEQFF,TRBV5-6,14
CASSQVAGRHEQYF,TRBV14,14
CASSLGLAGNTDTQYF,TRBV7-2,16
CASSLGARNEQLF,TRBV6-5,13
CASSPIGLAGTDTQYF,TRBV9,16
CASRPIRTSGDSSNVLTF,TRBV19,18
CASSLDGGSPTGNTIYF,TRBV7-9,17
CASSLVAGCHNEQFF,TRBV7-7,15
CASSSETGLYEQYF,TRBV4-3,14
CSSSLGTANYGYTF,TRBV7-9,14
CASSPNSGLAANEQFF,TRBV7-2,16
CASGTGGGLTYEQYF,TRBV28,15
CASRLADTQYF,TRBV6-1,11
CSSSLIGEIQYF,TRBV7-9,12
CASRPSRQGGEQYF,TRBV28,14
CASSPRAGRNEQFF,TRBV6-5,14